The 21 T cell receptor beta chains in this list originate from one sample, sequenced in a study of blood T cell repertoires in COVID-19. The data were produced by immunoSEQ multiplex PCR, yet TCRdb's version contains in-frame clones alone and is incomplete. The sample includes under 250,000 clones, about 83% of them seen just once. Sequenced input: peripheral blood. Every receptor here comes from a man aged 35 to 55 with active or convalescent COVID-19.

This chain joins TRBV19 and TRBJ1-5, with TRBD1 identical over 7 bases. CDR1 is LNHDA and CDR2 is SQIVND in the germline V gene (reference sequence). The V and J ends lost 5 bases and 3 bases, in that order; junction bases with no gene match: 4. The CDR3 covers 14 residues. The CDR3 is CASSGGQINQPQHF. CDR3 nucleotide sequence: TGTGCCAGTAGTGGGGGACAGATCAATCAGCCCCAGCATTTT.

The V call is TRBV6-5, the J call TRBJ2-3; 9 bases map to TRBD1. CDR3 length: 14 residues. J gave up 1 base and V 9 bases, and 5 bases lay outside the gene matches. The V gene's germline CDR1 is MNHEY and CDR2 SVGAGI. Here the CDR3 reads CASGQGLRTDTQYF. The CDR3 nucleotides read TGTGCCAGTGGACAGGGGCTCCGCACAGATACGCAGTATTTT.

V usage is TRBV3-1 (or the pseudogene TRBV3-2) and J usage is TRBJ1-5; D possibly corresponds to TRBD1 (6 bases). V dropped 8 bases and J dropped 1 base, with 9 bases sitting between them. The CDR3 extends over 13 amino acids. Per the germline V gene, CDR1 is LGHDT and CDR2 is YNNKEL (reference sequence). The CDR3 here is CASGGASNQPQHF. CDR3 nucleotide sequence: TGTGCCAGCGGGGGGGCGAGCAATCAGCCCCAGCATTTT.

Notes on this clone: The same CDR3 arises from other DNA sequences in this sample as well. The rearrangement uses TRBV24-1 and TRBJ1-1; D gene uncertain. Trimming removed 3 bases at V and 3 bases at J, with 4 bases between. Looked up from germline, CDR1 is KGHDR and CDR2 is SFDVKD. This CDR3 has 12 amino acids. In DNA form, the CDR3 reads TGTGCCACCAGTGATCCCGACACTGAAGCTTTCTTT. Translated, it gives CATSDPDTEAFF.

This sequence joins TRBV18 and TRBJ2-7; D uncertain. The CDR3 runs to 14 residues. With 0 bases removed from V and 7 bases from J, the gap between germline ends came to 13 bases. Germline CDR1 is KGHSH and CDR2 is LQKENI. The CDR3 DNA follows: TGTGCCAGCTCACCACCGAATTCGAAGGAGGAGCAGTACTTC. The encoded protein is CASSPPNSKEEQYF.

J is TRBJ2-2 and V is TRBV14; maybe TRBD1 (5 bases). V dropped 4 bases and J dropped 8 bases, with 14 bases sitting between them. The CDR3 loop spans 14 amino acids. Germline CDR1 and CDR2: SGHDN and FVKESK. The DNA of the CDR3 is TGTGCCAGCAGCCCCTACGGACAAACTGGGGAGCTGTTTTTT. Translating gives CASSPYGQTGELFF.

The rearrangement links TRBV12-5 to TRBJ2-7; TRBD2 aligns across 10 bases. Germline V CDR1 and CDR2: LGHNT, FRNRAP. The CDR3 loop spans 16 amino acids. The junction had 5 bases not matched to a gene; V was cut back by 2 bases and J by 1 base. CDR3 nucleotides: TGTGCTAGTGGTTTGTTTCCAGCGGGGGGGTCCTACGAGCAGTACTTC. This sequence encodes CASGLFPAGGSYEQYF.

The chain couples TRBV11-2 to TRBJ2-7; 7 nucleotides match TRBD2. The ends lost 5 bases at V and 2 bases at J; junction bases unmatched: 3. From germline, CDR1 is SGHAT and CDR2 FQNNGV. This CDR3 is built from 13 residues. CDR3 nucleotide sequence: TGTGCCAGCAGCCCCAGCGGGACCTACGAGCAGTACTTC. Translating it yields CASSPSGTYEQYF.

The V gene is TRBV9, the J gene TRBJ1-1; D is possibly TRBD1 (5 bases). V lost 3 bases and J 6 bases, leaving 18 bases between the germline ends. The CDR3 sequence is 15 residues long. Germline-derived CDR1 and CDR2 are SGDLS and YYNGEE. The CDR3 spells CASSAVGAFASEAFF. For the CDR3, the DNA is TGTGCCAGCAGCGCAGTTGGGGCCTTCGCATCTGAAGCTTTCTTT. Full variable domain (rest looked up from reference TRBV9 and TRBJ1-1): DSGVTQTPKHLITATGQRVTLRCSPRSGDLSVYWYQQSLDQGLQFLIQYYNGEERAKGNILERFSAQQFPDLHSELNLSSLELGDSALYFCASSAVGAFASEAFFGQGTRLTVV.

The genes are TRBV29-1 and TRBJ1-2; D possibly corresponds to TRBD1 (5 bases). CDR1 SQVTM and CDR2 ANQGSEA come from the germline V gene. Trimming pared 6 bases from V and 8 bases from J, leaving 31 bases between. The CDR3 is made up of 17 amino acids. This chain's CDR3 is CSVLRGAGPGGSWGYTF. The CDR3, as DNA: TGCAGCGTCCTTCGGGGTGCGGGTCCTGGGGGGTCTTGGGGCTACACCTTC.

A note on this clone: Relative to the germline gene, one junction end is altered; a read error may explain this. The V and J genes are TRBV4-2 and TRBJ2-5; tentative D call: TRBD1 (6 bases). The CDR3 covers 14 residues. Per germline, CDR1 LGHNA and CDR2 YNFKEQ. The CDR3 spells CASSQAGTQGTQYF. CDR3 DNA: TGTGCCAGCAGCCAAGCCGGGACACAAGGGACCCAGTACTTC.

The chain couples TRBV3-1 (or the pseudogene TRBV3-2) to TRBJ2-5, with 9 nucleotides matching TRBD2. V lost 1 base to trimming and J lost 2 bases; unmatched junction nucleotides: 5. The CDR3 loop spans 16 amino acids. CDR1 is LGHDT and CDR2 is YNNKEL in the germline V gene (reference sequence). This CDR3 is CASSQGAGGPQETQYF. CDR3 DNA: TGTGCCAGCAGCCAAGGGGCGGGAGGGCCTCAAGAGACCCAGTACTTC.

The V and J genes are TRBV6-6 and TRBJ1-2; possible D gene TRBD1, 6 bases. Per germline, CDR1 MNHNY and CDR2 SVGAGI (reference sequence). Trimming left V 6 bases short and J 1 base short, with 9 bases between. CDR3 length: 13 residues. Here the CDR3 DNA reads TGTGCCAGCAGAAGGGGGAATAACTATGGCTACACCTTC. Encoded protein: CASRRGNNYGYTF.

Written as DNA, the CDR3 is TGTGCCAGCCGAGCGGGAGGCGAGACCCAGTACTTC. It yields the protein CASRAGGETQYF. The chain links TRBV2 to TRBJ2-5, with 9 bases that match TRBD2. This CDR3 has 12 amino acids. The ends lost 8 bases at V and 5 bases at J; junction bases unmatched: 3. The V gene's germline CDR1 is SNHLY and CDR2 FYNNEI.

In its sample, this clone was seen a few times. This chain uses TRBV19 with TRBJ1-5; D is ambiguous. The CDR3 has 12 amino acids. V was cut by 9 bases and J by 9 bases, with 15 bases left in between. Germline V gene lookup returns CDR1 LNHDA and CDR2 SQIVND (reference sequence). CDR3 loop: CASDDSGGPQHF. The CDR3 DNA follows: TGTGCCAGCGACGATTCCGGAGGGCCCCAGCATTTT. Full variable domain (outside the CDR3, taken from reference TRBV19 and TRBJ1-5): DGGITQSPKYLFRKEGQNVTLSCEQNLNHDAMYWYRQDPGQGLRLIYYSQIVNDFQKGDIAEGYSVSREKKESFPLTVTSAQKNPTAFYLCASDDSGGPQHFGDGTRLSIL.

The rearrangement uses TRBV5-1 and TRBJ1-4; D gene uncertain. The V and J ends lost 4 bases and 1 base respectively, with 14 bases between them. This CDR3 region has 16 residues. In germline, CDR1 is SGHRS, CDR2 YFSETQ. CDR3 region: CASSPTPERTNEKLFF. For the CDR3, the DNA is TGCGCCAGCAGCCCGACACCGGAACGAACTAATGAAAAACTGTTTTTT. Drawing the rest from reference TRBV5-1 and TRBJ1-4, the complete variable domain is KAGVTQTPRYLIKTRGQQVTLSCSPISGHRSVSWYQQTPGQGLQFLFEYFSETQRNKGNFPGRFSGRQFSNSRSEMNVSTLELGDSALYLCASSPTPERTNEKLFFGSGTQLSVL.

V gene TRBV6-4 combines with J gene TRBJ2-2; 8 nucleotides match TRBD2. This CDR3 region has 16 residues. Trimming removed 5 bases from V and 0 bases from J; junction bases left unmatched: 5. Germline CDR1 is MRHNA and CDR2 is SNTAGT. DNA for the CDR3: TGTGCCAGCAGTCAACTAGCGGTTACGAACACCGGGGAGCTGTTTTTT. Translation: CASSQLAVTNTGELFF.

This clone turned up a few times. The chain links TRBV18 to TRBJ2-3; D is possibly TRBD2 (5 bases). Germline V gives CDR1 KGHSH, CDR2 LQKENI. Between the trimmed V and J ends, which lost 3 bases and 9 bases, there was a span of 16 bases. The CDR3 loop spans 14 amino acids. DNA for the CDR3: TGTGCCAGCTCACCGCTTAGCGCCCTTTCGACGCAGTATTTT. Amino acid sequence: CASSPLSALSTQYF.

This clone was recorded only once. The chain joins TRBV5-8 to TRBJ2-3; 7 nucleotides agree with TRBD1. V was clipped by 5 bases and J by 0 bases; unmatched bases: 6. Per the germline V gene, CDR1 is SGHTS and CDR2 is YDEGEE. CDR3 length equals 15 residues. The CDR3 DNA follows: TGTGCCAGCAGTTGGCACAGGGGAAGCACAGATACGCAGTATTTT. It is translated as CASSWHRGSTDTQYF.

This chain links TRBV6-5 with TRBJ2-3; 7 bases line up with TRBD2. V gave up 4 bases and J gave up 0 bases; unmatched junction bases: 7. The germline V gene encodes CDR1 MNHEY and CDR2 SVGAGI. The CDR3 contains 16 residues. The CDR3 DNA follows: TGTGCCAGCAGTTTACTAGCGCAGAAAAGCACAGATACGCAGTATTTT. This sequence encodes CASSLLAQKSTDTQYF.

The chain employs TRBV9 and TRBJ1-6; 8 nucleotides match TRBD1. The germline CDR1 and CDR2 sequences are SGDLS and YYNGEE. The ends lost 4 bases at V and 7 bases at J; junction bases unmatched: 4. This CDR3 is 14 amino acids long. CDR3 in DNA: TGTGCCAGCAGCTCCTGGACAGGGAATTCACCCCTCCACTTT. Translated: CASSSWTGNSPLHF.